One and the same sample provided the 21 T cell receptor beta chains below, sequenced in a study of post-analysis software for immune sequencing data. These receptors' targets are unknown. cDNA libraries for TCR beta contained unique molecular identifiers. Via MiXCR, TCRdb re-called the PCR reads, giving one row per CDR3 protein. The sample records about 770,000 distinct CDR3 sequences, 46% being singletons. Points from the study as a whole: About 5 TRBV segments appeared more often in patients than in controls, and TRBV5-6, TRBV5-1 and TRBV20-1 were among these.

Material: blood. The source of these receptors is a girl between 5 and 17 years old with multiple sclerosis.

The V and J genes are TRBV4-1 and TRBJ2-4; the D call may be TRBD1 or TRBD2 (5 bases each). TRBJ2-7 matches the DNA end more closely, so the J call is doubtful. The germline CDR1 and CDR2 sequences are MGHRA and YSYEKL. The CDR3 consists of 17 residues. The CDR3 sequence: CASSQVPRDPPYLEQYF. The CDR3 bases are TGCGCCAGCAGCCAAGTCCCCCGGGACCCTCCATATCTCGAGCAGTACTTC.

The CDR3 spells CSVEGKQSFTDTQYF. CDR3 nucleotide sequence: TGCAGCGTTGAAGGAAAACAGAGCTTCACAGATACGCAGTATTTT. V is TRBV29-1 and J is TRBJ2-3, with D uncertain. There are 15 residues in the CDR3. CDR1 and CDR2 (germline): SQVTM, ANQGSEA. The V end was cut by 1 base, the J end by 2 bases, with 13 bases between.

Comments on this clonotype: One end of the junction is discordant with germline, which a read error may explain. The V call is TRBV29-1, the J call TRBJ2-7; 9 positions agree with TRBD1. This CDR3 contains 13 residues. Germline CDR1 is SQVTM and CDR2 is ANQGSEA. Here the CDR3 DNA reads TGCAGCGTTAGGGGACAGGGACCTCTGGAGCGGTACTTC. It is translated as CSVRGQGPLERYF.

This clonotype was counted between two and nine times. This sequence joins TRBV29-1 and TRBJ1-1; D not certain. Trimming shortened V by 6 bases and J by 3 bases, and 11 bases separated the two germline ends. Germline V gene sequence: CDR1 SQVTM, CDR2 ANQGSEA. This CDR3 contains 12 residues. CDR3: CSVHPRDTEAFF. DNA of the CDR3: TGCAGCGTACACCCCCGGGACACTGAAGCTTTCTTT.

The rearrangement links TRBV2 to TRBJ2-7, with 7 positions matching TRBD1. The DNA end is a closer match to TRBJ2-5, so the J assignment may be wrong. The germline CDR1 and CDR2 sequences are SNHLY and FYNNEI. The CDR3 is 14 residues long. The chain's CDR3 is CASSSATGIETQYF. DNA for the CDR3: TGTGCCAGCAGCAGTGCGACAGGGATCGAGACCCAGTACTTC.

In its sample, this clonotype was seen once. V is TRBV10-3 and J is TRBJ1-5; D gene uncertain. The germline V and J ends were trimmed by 5 bases and 5 bases, with 13 bases remaining between them. The CDR3 length is 14 residues. Germline V lookup: CDR1 ENHRY, CDR2 SYGVKD. CDR3 amino acids: CAISPTESYQPQHF. The CDR3 bases are TGTGCCATCAGTCCGACGGAGTCCTATCAGCCCCAGCATTTT.

DNA of the CDR3: TGTGCCACCAGCAGAGGTCGAGGGTCGACCTACAATGAGCAGTTCTTC. Encoded protein: CATSRGRGSTYNEQFF. This chain uses TRBV15 with TRBJ2-1; possible D gene TRBD2, 5 bases. The V and J ends lost 1 base and 2 bases respectively, with 12 bases between them. The CDR3 loop spans 16 amino acids. Germline CDR1 is LNHNV and CDR2 is YYDKDF (reference sequence).

The rearrangement uses TRBV27 and TRBJ2-1; D gene uncertain. In germline, CDR1 is MNHEY, CDR2 SMNVEV (reference sequence). Between the trimmed V and J ends, which lost 0 bases and 5 bases, there was a span of 14 bases. The CDR3 sequence is 16 residues long. The chain's CDR3 is CASSLSWPSYNNEQFF. The CDR3, as DNA: TGTGCCAGCAGTTTATCCTGGCCCTCCTACAACAATGAGCAGTTCTTC.

This chain connects TRBV28 to TRBJ2-7; TRBD2 aligns across 8 bases. V lost 6 bases, J lost 2 bases, and 9 bases stayed unmatched. The CDR3 is made up of 15 amino acids. In germline, CDR1 is MDHEN, CDR2 SYDVKM. CDR3 DNA: TGTGCCAGCAGCCGCCGTAGCGGGGTCACCTACGAGCAGTACTTC. Translation: CASSRRSGVTYEQYF.

The rearrangement joins TRBV5-5 to TRBJ2-7; D might be TRBD2 (6 bases). V was pared by 3 bases and J by 3 bases, with 10 bases between. The CDR3 is 13 residues long. Germline-derived CDR1 and CDR2 are SGHKS and YYEKEE (reference sequence). CDR3 coding DNA: TGTGCCAGCAGCTCCGGGGGACGCTACGAGCAGTACTTC. It translates to CASSSGGRYEQYF.

This clonotype was seen a few times. This chain joins TRBV12-3 or TRBV12-4 and TRBJ2-3; 10 positions agree with TRBD1. This CDR3 has 14 residues. The ends lost 4 bases at V and 5 bases at J; junction bases unmatched: 3. CDR3 loop: CASSSDRGKDTQYF. The CDR3 DNA reads as TGTGCCAGCAGTTCGGACAGGGGGAAAGATACGCAGTATTTT.

The sample holds a few counts of this clonotype. The chain recombines TRBV7-9 with TRBJ1-1; TRBD1 is a possible D gene (5 bases). CDR3 length: 16 residues. Germline V lookup: CDR1 SEHNR, CDR2 FQNEAQ (reference sequence). With 6 bases removed from V and 3 bases from J, the gap between germline ends came to 20 bases. The DNA for the CDR3 is TGTGCCAGCAGGCCTAACGGGGGTGGATATCACACTGAAGCTTTCTTT. It specifies CASRPNGGGYHTEAFF.

The chain joins TRBV6-2 or TRBV6-3 to TRBJ2-1; TRBD2 matches at 11 bases. The length of the CDR3 is 19 residues. With V trimmed by 4 bases and J by 6 bases, 17 bases remained unmatched. The germline gives CDR1 MNHEY, CDR2 SVGEGT. CDR3 in DNA: TGTGCCAGCAGTTCGGCTCTAGCGGGAGGAGTCCGGCGGAGCAATGAGCAGTTCTTC. Translation: CASSSALAGGVRRSNEQFF.

The rearrangement joins TRBV5-1 to TRBJ2-7; D remains ambiguous. Trimming took off 2 bases at V and 2 bases at J, with 14 bases between the two ends. The CDR3 has 15 amino acids. The germline V gene has CDR1 SGHRS and CDR2 YFSETQ. CDR3 region: CASSFRLDGPYEQYF. In DNA, the CDR3 is TGCGCCAGCAGCTTTCGCCTAGATGGCCCCTACGAGCAGTACTTC.

The chain links TRBV6-6 to TRBJ1-4; TRBD1 aligns across 8 bases. Germline V lookup: CDR1 MNHNY, CDR2 SVGAGI (reference sequence). The trim removed 11 bases at V and 4 bases at J, leaving 9 bases unmatched. This CDR3 has 14 residues. CDR3 residues: CAGWTGTLNEKLFF. DNA for the CDR3: TGTGCCGGATGGACAGGGACGCTTAATGAAAAACTGTTTTTT.

The chain joins TRBV5-1 to TRBJ1-2; D gene unclear. Germline loops: CDR1 SGHRS, CDR2 YFSETQ. V was trimmed by 4 bases and J by 1 base, leaving 29 bases between them. The CDR3 consists of 20 residues. The CDR3 spells CASSLGAGVRHQVNNYGYTF. The CDR3 coding sequence is TGCGCCAGCAGCCTAGGCGCTGGGGTCCGCCACCAGGTGAATAACTATGGCTACACCTTC.

This rearrangement joins TRBV20-1 to TRBJ2-5, with 13 nucleotides matching TRBD2. The end of the DNA aligns better with TRBJ2-7, so the J call may be wrong. The CDR3 contains 15 residues. In germline, CDR1 is DFQATT, CDR2 SNEGSKA (reference sequence). The CDR3 reads CSARDGTSGVGEQYF. CDR3 nucleotide sequence: TGCAGTGCTAGAGATGGGACTAGCGGGGTGGGCGAGCAGTACTTC.

This clonotype was observed once. The chain employs TRBV7-9 and TRBJ2-7; TRBD2 matches at 9 bases. CDR1 is SEHNR and CDR2 is FQNEAQ in the germline V gene (reference sequence). The junction had 7 bases not matched to a gene; V was cut back by 5 bases and J by 5 bases. The CDR3 spans 14 residues. Written as DNA, the CDR3 is TGTGCCAGCAGCCCAGGGACTAGCCTCCACGAGCAGTACTTC. This translates into CASSPGTSLHEQYF.

The chain recombines TRBV6-1 with TRBJ2-7; the match to TRBD2 covers 12 bases. This CDR3 comprises 17 residues. CDR1 and CDR2 from the germline V gene are MNHNS and SASEGT. With V trimmed by 7 bases and J by 0 bases, 10 bases remained unmatched. The CDR3 spells CASKPGLAGFSSYEQYF. The CDR3 bases are TGTGCCAGCAAACCGGGACTAGCGGGTTTCAGCTCCTACGAGCAGTACTTC.

This sequence joins TRBV20-1 and TRBJ2-3; 8 bases align to TRBD2. CDR1 and CDR2 from the germline V gene are DFQATT and SNEGSKA (reference sequence). The trim removed 5 bases at V and 0 bases at J, leaving 4 bases unmatched. This CDR3 is 14 amino acids long. As DNA, the CDR3 is TGCAGTGCTGGAGCGGGGGTTAGCACAGATACGCAGTATTTT. Residues: CSAGAGVSTDTQYF.

This clonotype has a handful of counts. J is TRBJ1-1 and V is TRBV9, with D uncertain. Germline loops: CDR1 SGDLS, CDR2 YYNGEE. This CDR3 contains 14 residues. Trimming took off 3 bases at V and 0 bases at J, with 9 bases between the two ends. This CDR3 is CASSEDGLNTEAFF. The CDR3 nucleotides are TGTGCCAGCAGCGAGGACGGCCTGAACACTGAAGCTTTCTTT.